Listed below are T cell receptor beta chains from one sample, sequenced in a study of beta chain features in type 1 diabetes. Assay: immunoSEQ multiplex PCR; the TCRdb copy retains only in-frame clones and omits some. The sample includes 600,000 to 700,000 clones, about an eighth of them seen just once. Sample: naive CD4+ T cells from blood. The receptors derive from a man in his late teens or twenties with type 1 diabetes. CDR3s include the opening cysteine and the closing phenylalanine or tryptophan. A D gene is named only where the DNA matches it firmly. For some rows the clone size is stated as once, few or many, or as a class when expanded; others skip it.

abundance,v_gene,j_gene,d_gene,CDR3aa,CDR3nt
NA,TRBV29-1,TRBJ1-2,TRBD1,CSVRQGLGYTF,TGCAGCGTTAGACAGGGGTTGGGCTACACCTTC
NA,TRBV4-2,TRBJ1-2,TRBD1,CASSQEGTAVLYGYTF,TGTGCCAGCAGCCAAGAAGGGACAGCAGTTCTTTATGGCTACACCTTC
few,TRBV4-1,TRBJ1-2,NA,CASSHPGRGDYGYTF,TGCGCCAGCAGCCACCCGGGAAGGGGGGACTATGGCTACACCTTC
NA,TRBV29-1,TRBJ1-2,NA,CSVAHRLASNYGYTF,TGCAGCGTTGCCCACCGGCTGGCTTCTAACTATGGCTACACCTTC
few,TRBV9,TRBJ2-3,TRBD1,CASSPTQGADTQYF,TGTGCCAGCAGTCCTACTCAGGGGGCAGATACGCAGTATTTT
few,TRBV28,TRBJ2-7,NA,CASRVGQITEQYF,TGTGCCAGCAGAGTAGGACAGATAACCGAGCAGTACTTC
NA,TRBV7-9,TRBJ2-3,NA,CASSLAGGRDTQYF,TGTGCCAGCAGCTTAGCGGGGGGGCGAGATACGCAGTATTTT
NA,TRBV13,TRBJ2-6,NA,CASSRVGAPGANVLTF,TGTGCCAGCAGCCGAGTGGGGGCCCCTGGGGCCAACGTCCTGACTTTC
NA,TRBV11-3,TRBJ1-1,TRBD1,CASSPGQGEDTEAFF,TGTGCCAGCAGCCCCGGACAGGGGGAGGACACTGAAGCTTTCTTT
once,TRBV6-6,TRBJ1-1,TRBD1,CASSRQGVNTEAFF,TGTGCCAGCAGCCGACAGGGTGTGAACACTGAAGCTTTCTTT
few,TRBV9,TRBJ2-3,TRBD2,CASSPTSEVTDTQYF,TGTGCCAGCAGCCCCACTAGCGAGGTCACAGATACGCAGTATTTT
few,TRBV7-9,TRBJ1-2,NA,CAASRTDYGYTF,TGTGCCGCTTCCAGAACCGATTATGGCTACACCTTC
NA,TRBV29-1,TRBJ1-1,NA,CSVYRTNTEAFF,TGCAGCGTTTATCGGACGAACACTGAAGCTTTCTTT
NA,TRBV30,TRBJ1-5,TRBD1,CAWEDREGQPQHF,TGTGCCTGGGAAGACAGGGAGGGTCAGCCCCAGCATTTT
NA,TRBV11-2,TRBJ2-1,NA,CASSSGQMSSYNEQFF,TGTGCCAGCAGCTCCGGACAAATGAGCTCCTACAATGAGCAGTTCTTC
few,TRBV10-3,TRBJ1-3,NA,CAISETSGNTIYF,TGTGCCATCAGTGAGACGTCTGGAAACACCATATATTTT
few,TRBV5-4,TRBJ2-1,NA,CASSGQNEQFF,TGTGCCAGCAGCGGACAGAATGAGCAGTTCTTC
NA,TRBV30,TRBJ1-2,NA,CAWGPLLAAPHLYGYTF,TGTGCCTGGGGTCCCCTGCTGGCAGCCCCCCACCTCTATGGCTACACCTTC
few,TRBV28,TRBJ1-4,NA,CASSLGGRSEKLFF,TGTGCCAGCAGTTTAGGGGGGAGGAGTGAAAAACTGTTTTTT
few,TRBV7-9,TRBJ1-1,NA,CASSPNLGTLTLNTEAFF,TGTGCCAGCAGCCCGAACCTTGGGACACTTACCCTGAACACTGAAGCTTTCTTT
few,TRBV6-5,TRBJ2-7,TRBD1,CASSEPGQGYEQYF,TGTGCCAGCAGTGAACCCGGACAGGGCTACGAGCAGTACTTC
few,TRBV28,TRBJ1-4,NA,CASTTTNEKLFF,TGTGCCAGCACCACAACTAATGAAAAACTGTTTTTT
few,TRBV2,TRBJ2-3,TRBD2,CASSEALGRTSGGTTTDTQYF,TGTGCCAGCAGTGAAGCGCTTGGGAGAACTAGCGGGGGCACGACTACAGATACGCAGTATTTT
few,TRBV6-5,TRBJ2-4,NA,CAITQQNIQYF,TGTGCCATCACACAGCAAAACATTCAGTACTTC
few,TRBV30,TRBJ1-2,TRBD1,CAWSVNQGARYGYTF,TGTGCCTGGAGTGTAAATCAGGGGGCGCGGTATGGCTACACCTTC
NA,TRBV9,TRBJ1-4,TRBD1,CASSPQGGGEKLFF,TGTGCCAGCAGCCCACAGGGGGGGGGTGAAAAACTGTTTTTT
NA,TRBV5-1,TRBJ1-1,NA,CASSRAGVLNTEAFF,TGCGCCAGCAGCAGGGCGGGGGTCCTGAACACTGAAGCTTTCTTT
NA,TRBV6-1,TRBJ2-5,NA,CASSVLRRETQYF,TGTGCCAGCAGTGTATTAAGAAGAGAGACCCAGTACTTC